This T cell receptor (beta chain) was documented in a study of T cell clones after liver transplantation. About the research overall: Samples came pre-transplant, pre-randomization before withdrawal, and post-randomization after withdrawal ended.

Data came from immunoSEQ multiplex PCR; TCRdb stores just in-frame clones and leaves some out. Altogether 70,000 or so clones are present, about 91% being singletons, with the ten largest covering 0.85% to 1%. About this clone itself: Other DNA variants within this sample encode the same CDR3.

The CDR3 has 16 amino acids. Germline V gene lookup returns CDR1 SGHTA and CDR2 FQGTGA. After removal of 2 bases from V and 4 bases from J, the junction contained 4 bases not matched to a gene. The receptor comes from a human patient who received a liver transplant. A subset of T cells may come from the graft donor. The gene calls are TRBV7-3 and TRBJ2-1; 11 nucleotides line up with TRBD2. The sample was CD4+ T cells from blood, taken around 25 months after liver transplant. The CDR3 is CASSLFGTSGYNEQFF. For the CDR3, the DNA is TGTGCCAGCAGCTTATTCGGGACTAGCGGATACAATGAGCAGTTCTTC. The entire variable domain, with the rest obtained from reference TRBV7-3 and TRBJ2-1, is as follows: GAGVSQTPSNKVTEKGKYVELRCDPISGHTALYWYRQSLGQGPEFLIYFQGTGAADDSGLPNDRFFAVRPEGSVSTLKIQRTERGDSAVYLCASSLFGTSGYNEQFFGPGTRLTVL.